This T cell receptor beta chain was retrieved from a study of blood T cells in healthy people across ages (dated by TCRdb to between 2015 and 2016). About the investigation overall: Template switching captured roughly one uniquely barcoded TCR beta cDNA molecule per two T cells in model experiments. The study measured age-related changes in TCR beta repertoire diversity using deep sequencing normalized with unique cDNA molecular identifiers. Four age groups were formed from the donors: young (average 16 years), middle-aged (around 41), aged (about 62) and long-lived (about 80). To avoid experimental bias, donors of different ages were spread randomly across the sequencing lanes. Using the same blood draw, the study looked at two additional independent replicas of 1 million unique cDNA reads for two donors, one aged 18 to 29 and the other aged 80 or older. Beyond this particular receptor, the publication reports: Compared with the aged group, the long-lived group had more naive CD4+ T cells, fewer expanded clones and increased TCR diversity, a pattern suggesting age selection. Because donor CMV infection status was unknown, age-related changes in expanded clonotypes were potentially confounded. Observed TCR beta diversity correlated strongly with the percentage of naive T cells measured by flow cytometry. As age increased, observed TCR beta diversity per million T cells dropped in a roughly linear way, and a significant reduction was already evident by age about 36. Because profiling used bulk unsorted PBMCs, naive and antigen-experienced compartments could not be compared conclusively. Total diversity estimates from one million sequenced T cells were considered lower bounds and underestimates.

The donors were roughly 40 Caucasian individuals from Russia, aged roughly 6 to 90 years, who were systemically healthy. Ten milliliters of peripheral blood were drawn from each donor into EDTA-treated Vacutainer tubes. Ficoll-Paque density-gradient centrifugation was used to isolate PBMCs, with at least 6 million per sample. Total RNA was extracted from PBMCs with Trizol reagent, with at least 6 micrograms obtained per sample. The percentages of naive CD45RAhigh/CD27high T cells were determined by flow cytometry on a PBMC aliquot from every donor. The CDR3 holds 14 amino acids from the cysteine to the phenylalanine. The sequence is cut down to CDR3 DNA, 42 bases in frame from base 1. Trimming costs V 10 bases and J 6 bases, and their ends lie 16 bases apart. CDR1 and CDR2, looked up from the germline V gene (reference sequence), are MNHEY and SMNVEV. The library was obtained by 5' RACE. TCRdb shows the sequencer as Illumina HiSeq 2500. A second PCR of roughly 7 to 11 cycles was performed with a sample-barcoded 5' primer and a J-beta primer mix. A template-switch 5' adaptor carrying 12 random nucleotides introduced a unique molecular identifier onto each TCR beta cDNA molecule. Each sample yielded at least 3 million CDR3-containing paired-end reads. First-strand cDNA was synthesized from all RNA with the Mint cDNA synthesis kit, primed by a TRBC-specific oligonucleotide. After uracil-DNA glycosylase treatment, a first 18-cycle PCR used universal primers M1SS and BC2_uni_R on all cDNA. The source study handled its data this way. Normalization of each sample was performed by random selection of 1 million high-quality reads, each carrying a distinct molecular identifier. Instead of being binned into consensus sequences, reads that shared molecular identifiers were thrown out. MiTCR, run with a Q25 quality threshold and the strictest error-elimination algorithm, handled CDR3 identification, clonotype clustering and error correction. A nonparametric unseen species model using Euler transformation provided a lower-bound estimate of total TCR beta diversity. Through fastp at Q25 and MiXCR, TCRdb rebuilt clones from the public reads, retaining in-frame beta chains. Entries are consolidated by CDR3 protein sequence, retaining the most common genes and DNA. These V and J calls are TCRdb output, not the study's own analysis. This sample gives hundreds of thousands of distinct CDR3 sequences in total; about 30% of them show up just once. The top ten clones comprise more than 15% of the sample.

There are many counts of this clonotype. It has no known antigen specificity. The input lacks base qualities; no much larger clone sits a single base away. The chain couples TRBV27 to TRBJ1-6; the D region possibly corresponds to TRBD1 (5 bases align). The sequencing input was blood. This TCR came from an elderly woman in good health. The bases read TGTGCCACCAGAGCGGGGCAGGTTAATTCACCCCTCCACTTT. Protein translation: CATRAGQVNSPLHF.